The subject of this entry is one TCR beta chain. In germline, CDR1 is SQVTM, CDR2 ANQGSEA. The CDR3 loop spans 14 amino acids. V shed 5 bases and J 5 bases; nucleotides not matched to a gene: 7. These data originate in a study of CD8+ T cells in alopecia areata. The authors extracted RNA and reverse transcribed it into cDNA as the sequencing template. Clones were sequenced by immunoSEQ multiplex PCR, and TCRdb holds only the in-frame ones, with some missing. The sample gives 61,000 or so clones, around 96% of which show up once; under 30% is in the top ten. The material was CD8+ T cells sorted from blood, obtained at week 0. The clonotype originates from a human donor with alopecia areata. The chain recombines TRBV29-1 with TRBJ2-1; 9 positions agree with TRBD1. CDR3 loop: CSVRPGQGNNEQFF. The CDR3 nucleotides read TGCAGCGTTCGACCGGGACAGGGCAACAATGAGCAGTTCTTC.